This TCR beta chain was sequenced for a study of T cell repertoires in cytomegalovirus infection. Study as a whole: Evidence of both CMV infection and a matching HLA type came from public TCR beta signatures. General study points: In two of eight donors, the top clonotype was HLA-C-restricted CMV-specific. Cumulative frequency of public TCR beta families picked out carriers of CMV plus the relevant HLA.

In the case of this clonotype: What it binds is unknown.

TCRdb re-called the reads with MiXCR, one entry per CDR3 protein. The profile shows approximately 170,000 distinct CDR3 sequences, roughly 15% of them singletons. V was cut by 4 bases and J by 1 base, with 14 bases left in between. The CDR3 has 16 amino acids. Germline V gives CDR1 SGHTA, CDR2 FQGNSA. This sequence originates from a human donor in good health (CMV status not recorded). Some clones in this sample may be carry-over from other donors' samples. The chain joins TRBV7-2 to TRBJ2-4, with a weak D call TRBD2 (6 bases). The sequencing input was CD8+ T cells from PBMCs. The CDR3 here is CASSSRAGRAKNIQYF. The CDR3 nucleotides read TGTGCCAGCAGCTCCCGCGCGGGGCGGGCCAAAAACATTCAGTACTTC.